This TCR beta chain appears in the sequencing data of a study of molecular identifiers for immune sequencing clone quantification. The V and J ends lost 0 bases and 2 bases respectively, with 9 bases between them. Germline CDR1 reads MNHEY; CDR2 reads SMNVEV (reference sequence). The CDR3 runs to 15 residues. This clonotype showed up many times. Bulk TCR library preparation followed previously described methods with listed TCR primers. Each CDR3 protein is one row after TCRdb ran MiXCR on the PCR reads. Among 97,000 or so distinct CDR3 sequences listed, less than 25% were seen once. Source material: naive CD8+ T cells from blood, with Jurkat cell RNA spiked in. The subset: FACS-sorted CD8+CD4-CCR7+CD45RA+ naive T cells. This receptor was obtained from a human donor in good health. Some libraries in this study had Jurkat cell RNA spiked in. The chain recombines TRBV27 with TRBJ2-3, with no clear D. Here the CDR3 DNA reads TGTGCCAGCAGTTTATCGATAGCTTTCACAGATACGCAGTATTTT. Translated: CASSLSIAFTDTQYF.